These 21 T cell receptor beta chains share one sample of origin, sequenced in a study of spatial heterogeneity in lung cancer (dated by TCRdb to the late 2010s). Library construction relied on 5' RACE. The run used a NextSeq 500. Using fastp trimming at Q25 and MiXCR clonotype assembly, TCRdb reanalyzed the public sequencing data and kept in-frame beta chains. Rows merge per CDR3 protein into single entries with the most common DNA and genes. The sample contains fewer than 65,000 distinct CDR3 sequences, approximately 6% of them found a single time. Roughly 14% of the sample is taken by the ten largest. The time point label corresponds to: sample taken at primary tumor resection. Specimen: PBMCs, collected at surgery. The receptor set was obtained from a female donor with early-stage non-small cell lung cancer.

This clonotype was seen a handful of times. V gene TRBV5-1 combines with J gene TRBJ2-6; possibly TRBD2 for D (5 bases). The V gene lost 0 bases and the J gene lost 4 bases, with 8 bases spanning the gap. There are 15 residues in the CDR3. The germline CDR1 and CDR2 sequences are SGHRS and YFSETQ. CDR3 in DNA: TGCGCCAGCAGCTTGGATGGGAGCGGGGCCAACGTCCTGACTTTC. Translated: CASSLDGSGANVLTF.

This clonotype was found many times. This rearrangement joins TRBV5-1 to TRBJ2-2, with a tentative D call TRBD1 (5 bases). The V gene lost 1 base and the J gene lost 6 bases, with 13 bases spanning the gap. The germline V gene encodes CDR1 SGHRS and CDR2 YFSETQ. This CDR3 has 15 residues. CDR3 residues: CASSLLGPLSGELFF. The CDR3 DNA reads TGCGCCAGCAGCTTGTTGGGGCCCCTTTCCGGGGAGCTGTTTTTT.

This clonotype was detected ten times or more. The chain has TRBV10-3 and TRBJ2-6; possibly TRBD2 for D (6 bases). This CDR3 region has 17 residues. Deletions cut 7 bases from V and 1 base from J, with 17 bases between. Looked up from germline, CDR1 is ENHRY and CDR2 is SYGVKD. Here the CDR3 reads CAINDPGVPSGANVLTF. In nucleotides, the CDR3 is TGTGCCATCAATGACCCGGGGGTACCGTCTGGGGCCAACGTCCTGACTTTC.

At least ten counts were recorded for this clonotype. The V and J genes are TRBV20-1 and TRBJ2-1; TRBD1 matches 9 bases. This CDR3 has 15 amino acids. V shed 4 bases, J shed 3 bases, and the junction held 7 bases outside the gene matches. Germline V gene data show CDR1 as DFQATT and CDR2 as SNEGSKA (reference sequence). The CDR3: CSATPGQGGYNEQFF. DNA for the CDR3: TGCAGTGCTACTCCGGGACAGGGAGGCTACAATGAGCAGTTCTTC.

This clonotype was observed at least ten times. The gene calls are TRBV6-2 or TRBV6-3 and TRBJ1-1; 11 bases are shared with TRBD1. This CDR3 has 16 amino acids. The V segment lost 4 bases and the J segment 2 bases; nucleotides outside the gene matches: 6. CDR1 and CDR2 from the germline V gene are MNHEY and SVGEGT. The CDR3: CASSSGTGGSNTEAFF. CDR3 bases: TGTGCCAGCAGTTCCGGGACAGGGGGATCAAACACTGAAGCTTTCTTT.

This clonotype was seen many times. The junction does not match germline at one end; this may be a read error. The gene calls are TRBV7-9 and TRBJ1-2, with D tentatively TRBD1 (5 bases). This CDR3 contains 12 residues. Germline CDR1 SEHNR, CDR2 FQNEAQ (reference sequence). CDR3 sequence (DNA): TGTGCCAGCAGCTTAGGTTTGAGACAGACTATCTTC. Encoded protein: CASSLGLRQTIF.

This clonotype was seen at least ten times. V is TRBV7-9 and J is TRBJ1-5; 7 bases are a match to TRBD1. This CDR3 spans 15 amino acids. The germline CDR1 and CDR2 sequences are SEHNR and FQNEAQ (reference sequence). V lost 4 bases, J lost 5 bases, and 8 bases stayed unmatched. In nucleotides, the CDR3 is TGTGCCAGCAGCTCCCGGGACAGTTACGATCAGCCCCAGCATTTT. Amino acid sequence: CASSSRDSYDQPQHF.

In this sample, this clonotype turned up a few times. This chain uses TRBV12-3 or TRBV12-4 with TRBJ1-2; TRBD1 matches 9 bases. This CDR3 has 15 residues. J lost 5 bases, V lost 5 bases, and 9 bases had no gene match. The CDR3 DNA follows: TGTGCCAGCAGTAAACCCGGGACAGGGACTTATGGCTACACCTTC. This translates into CASSKPGTGTYGYTF.

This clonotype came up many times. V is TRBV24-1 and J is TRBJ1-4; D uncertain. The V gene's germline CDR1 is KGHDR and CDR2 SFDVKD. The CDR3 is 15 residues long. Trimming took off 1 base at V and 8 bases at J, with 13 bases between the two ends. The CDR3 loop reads CATSDFGSGMEKLFF. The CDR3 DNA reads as TGTGCCACCAGTGATTTTGGATCGGGTATGGAAAAACTGTTTTTT.

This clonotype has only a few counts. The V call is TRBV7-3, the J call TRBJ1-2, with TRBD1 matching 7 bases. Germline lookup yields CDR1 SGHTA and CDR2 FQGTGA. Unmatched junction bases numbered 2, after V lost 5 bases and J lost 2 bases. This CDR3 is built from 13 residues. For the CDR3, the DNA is TGTGCCAGCAGCCCGGACAGGAACTATGGCTACACCTTC. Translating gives CASSPDRNYGYTF.

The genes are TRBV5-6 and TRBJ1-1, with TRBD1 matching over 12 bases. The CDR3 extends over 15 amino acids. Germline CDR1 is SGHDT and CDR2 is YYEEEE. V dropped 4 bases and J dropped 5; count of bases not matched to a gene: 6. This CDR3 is CASSPGTGGRTEAFF. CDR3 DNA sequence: TGTGCCAGCAGCCCTGGGACAGGGGGCAGGACTGAAGCTTTCTTT.

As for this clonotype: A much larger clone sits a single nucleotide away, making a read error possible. The DNA of the CDR3 is TGTGCCAGCAGTGTGAGCAATCAGCCCCAGCATTTT. This translates into CASSVSNQPQHF. The V call is TRBV28, the J call TRBJ1-5, with D hard to call. The CDR3 contains 12 residues. Between the trimmed V and J ends, which lost 5 bases and 1 base, there was a span of 3 bases. The germline V gene has CDR1 MDHEN and CDR2 SYDVKM.

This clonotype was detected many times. The CDR3 DNA is TGTGCCAGCAGTTTAGGATGGGGAGAAAAACTGTTTTTT. Translating it yields CASSLGWGEKLFF. The gene calls are TRBV6-5 and TRBJ1-4, with no clear D. This CDR3 has 13 amino acids. V was cut by 4 bases and J by 8 bases, with 11 bases left in between. Germline CDR1 and CDR2: MNHEY and SVGAGI.

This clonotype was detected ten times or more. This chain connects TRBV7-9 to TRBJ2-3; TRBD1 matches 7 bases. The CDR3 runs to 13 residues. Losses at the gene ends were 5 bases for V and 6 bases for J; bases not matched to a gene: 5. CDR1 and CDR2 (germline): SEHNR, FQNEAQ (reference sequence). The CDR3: CASSPPQGDTQYF. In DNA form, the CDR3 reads TGTGCCAGCAGCCCTCCACAGGGGGATACGCAGTATTTT.

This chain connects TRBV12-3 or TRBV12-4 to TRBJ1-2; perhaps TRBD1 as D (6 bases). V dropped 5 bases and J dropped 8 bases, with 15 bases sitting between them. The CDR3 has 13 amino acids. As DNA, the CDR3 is TGTGCCAGCAGTCTCCGGACAGTGGGAGGCTACACCTTC. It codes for CASSLRTVGGYTF.

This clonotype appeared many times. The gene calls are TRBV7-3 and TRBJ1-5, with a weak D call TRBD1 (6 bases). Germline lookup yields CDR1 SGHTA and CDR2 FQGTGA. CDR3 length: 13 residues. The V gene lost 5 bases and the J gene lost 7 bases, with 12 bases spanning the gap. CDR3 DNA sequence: TGTGCCAGCAGCGTCCTACAGGGACAGCCCCAGCATTTT. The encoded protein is CASSVLQGQPQHF.

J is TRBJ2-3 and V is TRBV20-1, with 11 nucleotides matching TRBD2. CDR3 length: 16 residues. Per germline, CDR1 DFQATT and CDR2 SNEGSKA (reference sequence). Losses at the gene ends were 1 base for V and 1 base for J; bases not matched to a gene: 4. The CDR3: CSARGGGLAGTDTQYF. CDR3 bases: TGCAGTGCTAGAGGGGGGGGACTAGCGGGCACAGATACGCAGTATTTT.

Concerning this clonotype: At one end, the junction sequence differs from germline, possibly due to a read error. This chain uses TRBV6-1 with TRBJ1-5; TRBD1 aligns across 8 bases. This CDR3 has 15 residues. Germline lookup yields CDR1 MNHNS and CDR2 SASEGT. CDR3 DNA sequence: TGTGCCAACAGTGCGCAGGACAGGGGCAATCAGCCCCAGCATTTT. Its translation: CANSAQDRGNQPQHF.

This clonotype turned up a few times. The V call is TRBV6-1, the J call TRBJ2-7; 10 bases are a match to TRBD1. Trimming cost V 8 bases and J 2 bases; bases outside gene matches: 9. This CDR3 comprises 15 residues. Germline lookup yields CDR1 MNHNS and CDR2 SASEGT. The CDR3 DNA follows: TGTGCCAGCGTGCCGGGACAGGGGCTTCCCTACGAGCAGTACGTC. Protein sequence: CASVPGQGLPYEQYV.

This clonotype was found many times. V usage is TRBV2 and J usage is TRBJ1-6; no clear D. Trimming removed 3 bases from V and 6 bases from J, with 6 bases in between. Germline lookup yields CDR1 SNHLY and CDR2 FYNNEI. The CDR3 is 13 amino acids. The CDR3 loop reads CASSEEVNSPLHF. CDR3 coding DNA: TGTGCCAGCAGTGAGGAGGTTAATTCACCCCTCCACTTT.

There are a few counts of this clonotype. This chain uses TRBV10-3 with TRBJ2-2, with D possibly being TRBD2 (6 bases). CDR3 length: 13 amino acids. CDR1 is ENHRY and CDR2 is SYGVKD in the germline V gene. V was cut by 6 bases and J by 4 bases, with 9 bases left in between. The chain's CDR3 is CAISQEGTGELFF. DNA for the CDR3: TGTGCCATCAGCCAGGAGGGCACCGGGGAGCTGTTTTTT.